A selection of T cell receptor beta chains follows, all from one sample in a study of blood T cell repertoires in COVID-19. Produced via immunoSEQ multiplex PCR; TCRdb's table is partial and in-frame only. The data show approximately 75,000 clones, with around 80% seen just once and 9% to 10% held by the top ten. Sequenced: peripheral blood. All receptors come from a woman older than 75 with acute or convalescent COVID-19. CDR3s leave out the opening cysteine and the closing phenylalanine or tryptophan. The order of the fields is CDR3 length, clone size, V gene, J gene, CDR3 protein. Size values are once, few and many counts, or a class for expanded clones, and some rows have none.

11,.,TRBV12-3/TRBV12-4,TRBJ1-1,ASSSQGWTEAF
12,once,TRBV7-3,TRBJ1-6,ASSLAGPNSPLH
14,.,TRBV3-1/TRBV3-2,TRBJ2-2,ASSQGRGGSTGELF
16,.,TRBV2,TRBJ2-1,ASSLRDIRTGAYNEQF
14,.,TRBV5-1,TRBJ2-7,ASSLAWGQGDYEQY
15,.,TRBV11-2,TRBJ2-1,ASSLDGTSGFYNEQF
12,.,TRBV7-2,TRBJ1-1,ASSQTGGATEAF
13,.,TRBV2,TRBJ2-7,ASSFPGTGSYEQY
19,.,TRBV3-1/TRBV3-2,TRBJ2-4,ASSQIPKTSGGTLAKNIQY
17,.,TRBV5-8,TRBJ1-5,ASSRRRTGGGGSNQPQH
11,few,TRBV2,TRBJ2-5,ASSATTAETQY
13,.,TRBV5-6,TRBJ1-2,ASSLGIEDYVGYT
12,.,TRBV2,TRBJ1-1,ASTSTGVNTEAF
12,.,TRBV3-1/TRBV3-2,TRBJ2-7,ASSPSAGGREQY
13,.,TRBV9,TRBJ1-4,ASSPLTGLSEKLF
16,.,TRBV9,TRBJ1-5,ASSVEGTLGDANQPQH
13,.,TRBV7-3,TRBJ2-2,ASSSPTRDTGELF
13,.,TRBV7-2,TRBJ2-3,ASSLTSMRTDTQY
10,.,TRBV6-5,TRBJ2-5,ASSPDGGTQY
12,.,TRBV6-4,TRBJ1-6,ASSRDLANSPLH
10,.,TRBV7-9,TRBJ2-7,ASSRRSYEQY
13,.,TRBV5-3,TRBJ2-7,ARSLGEVASYEQY
13,.,TRBV19,TRBJ1-5,ASTLGQGGDQPQH
11,.,TRBV29-1,TRBJ1-1,SVIGTGGTEAF
12,.,TRBV28,TRBJ1-1,ASRRTGGIAEAF
13,.,TRBV11-2,TRBJ2-3,ASSLGQARVDTQY
13,.,TRBV5-4,TRBJ2-7,ASSLDGGGAYEQY
14,.,TRBV12-5,TRBJ2-3,ASGKEAGGLPDTQY
13,.,TRBV6-5,TRBJ1-1,ASAPGDRTNTEAF
18,once,TRBV7-9,TRBJ1-1,ASRGARGPILNSMNTEAF